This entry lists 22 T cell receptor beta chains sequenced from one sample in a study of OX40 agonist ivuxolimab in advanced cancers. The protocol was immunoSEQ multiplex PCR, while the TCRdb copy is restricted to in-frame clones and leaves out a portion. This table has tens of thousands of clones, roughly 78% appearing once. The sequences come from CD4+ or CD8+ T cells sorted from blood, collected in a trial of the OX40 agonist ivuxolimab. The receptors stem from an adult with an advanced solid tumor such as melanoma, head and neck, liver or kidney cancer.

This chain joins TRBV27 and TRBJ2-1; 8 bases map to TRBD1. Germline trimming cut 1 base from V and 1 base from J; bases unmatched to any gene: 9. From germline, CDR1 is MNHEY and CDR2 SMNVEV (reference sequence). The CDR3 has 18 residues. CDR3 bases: TGTGCCAGCAGTTTATGGCAAAAACAGGGGGAATCCTACAATGAGCAGTTCTTC. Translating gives CASSLWQKQGESYNEQFF.

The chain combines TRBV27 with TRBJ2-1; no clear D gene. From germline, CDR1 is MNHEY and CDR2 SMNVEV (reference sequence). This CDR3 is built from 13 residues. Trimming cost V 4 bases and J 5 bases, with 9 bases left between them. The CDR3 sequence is CASSSLGNNEQFF. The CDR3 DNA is TGTGCCAGCAGTTCCCTAGGGAACAATGAGCAGTTCTTC.

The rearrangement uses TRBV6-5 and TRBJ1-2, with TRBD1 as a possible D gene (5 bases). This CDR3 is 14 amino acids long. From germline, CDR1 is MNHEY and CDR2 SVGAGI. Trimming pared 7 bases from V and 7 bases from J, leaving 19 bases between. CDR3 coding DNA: TGTGCCAGCATTCGGACTGGGGCAGGAGGTGGCTACACCTTC. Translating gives CASIRTGAGGGYTF.

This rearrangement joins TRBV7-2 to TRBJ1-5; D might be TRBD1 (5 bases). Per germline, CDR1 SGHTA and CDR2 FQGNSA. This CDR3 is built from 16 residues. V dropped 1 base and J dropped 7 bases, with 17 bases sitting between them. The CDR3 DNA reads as TGTGCCAGCAGCTTAGACCCCCGGGGGACCAACCAGCCCCAGCATTTT. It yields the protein CASSLDPRGTNQPQHF.

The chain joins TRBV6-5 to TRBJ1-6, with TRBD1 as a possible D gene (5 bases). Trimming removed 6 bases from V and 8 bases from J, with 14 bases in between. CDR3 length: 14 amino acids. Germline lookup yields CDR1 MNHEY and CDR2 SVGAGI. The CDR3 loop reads CASSRIGGDSPLHF. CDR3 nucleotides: TGTGCCAGCAGCCGAATCGGGGGTGATTCACCCCTCCACTTT.

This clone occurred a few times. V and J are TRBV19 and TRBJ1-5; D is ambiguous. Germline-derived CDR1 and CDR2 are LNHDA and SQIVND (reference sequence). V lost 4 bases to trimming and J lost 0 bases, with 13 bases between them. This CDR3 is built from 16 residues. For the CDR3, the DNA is TGTGCCAGTAGTACCGTCGGGCCCTATAGCAATCAGCCCCAGCATTTT. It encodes CASSTVGPYSNQPQHF. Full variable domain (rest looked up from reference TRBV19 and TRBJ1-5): DGGITQSPKYLFRKEGQNVTLSCEQNLNHDAMYWYRQDPGQGLRLIYYSQIVNDFQKGDIAEGYSVSREKKESFPLTVTSAQKNPTAFYLCASSTVGPYSNQPQHFGDGTRLSIL.

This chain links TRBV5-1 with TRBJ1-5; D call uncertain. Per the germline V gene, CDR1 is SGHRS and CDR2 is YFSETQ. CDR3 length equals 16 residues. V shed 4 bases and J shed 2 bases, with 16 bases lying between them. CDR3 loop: CASSPSGVDGNQPQHF. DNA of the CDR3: TGCGCCAGCAGCCCCAGCGGAGTCGATGGCAATCAGCCCCAGCATTTT.

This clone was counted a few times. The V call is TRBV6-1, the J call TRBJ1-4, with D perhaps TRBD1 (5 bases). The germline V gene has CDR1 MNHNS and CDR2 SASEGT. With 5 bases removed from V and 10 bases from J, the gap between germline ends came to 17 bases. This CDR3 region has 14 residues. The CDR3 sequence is CASSPTGPRGKLFF. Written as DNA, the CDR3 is TGTGCCAGCAGTCCGACGGGACCAAGGGGAAAACTGTTTTTT.

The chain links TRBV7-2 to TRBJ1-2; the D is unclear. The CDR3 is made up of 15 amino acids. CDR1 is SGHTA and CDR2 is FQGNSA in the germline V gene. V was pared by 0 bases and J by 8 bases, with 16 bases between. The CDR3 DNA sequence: TGTGCCAGCAGCTTAGCGAGACGGATGACGAGGGGCTACACCTTC. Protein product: CASSLARRMTRGYTF.

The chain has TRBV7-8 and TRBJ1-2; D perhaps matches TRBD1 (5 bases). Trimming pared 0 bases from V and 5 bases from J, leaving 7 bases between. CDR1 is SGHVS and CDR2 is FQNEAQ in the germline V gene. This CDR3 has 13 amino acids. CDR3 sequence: CASSLATAYGYTF. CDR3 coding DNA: TGTGCCAGCAGCTTAGCGACAGCGTATGGCTACACCTTC.

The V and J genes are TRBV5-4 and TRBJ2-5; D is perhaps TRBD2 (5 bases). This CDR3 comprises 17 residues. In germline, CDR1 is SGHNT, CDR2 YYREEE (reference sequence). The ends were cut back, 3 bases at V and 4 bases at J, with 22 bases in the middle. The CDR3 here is CASSSGEGSNKRETQYF. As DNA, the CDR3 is TGTGCCAGCAGCTCTGGTGAAGGGAGCAACAAGAGAGAGACCCAGTACTTC.

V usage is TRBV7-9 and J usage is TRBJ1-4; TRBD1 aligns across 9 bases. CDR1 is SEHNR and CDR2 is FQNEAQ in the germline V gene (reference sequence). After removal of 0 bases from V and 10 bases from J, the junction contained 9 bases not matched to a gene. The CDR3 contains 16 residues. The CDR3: CASSLAKRDRVPKLFF. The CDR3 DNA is TGTGCCAGCAGCTTAGCGAAGCGGGACAGGGTCCCAAAACTGTTTTTT.

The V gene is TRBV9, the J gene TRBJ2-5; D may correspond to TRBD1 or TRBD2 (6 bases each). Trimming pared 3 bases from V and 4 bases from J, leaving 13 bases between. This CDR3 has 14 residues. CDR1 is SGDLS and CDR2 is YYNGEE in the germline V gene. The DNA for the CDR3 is TGTGCCAGCAGCGCCCAGGGGACTTTAGAGACCCAGTACTTC. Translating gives CASSAQGTLETQYF.

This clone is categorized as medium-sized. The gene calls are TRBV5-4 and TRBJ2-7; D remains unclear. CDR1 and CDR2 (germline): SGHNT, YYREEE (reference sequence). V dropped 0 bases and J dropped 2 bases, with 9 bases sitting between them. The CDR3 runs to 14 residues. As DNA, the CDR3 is TGTGCCAGCAGCTTGGAAGGCATCACCTACGAGCAGTACTTC. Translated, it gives CASSLEGITYEQYF.

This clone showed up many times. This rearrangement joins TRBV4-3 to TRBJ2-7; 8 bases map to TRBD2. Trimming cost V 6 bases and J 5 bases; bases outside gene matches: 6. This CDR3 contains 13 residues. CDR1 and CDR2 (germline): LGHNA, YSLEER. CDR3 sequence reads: CASSRGGTDEQYF. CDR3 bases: TGCGCCAGCAGTCGGGGGGGTACCGACGAGCAGTACTTC.

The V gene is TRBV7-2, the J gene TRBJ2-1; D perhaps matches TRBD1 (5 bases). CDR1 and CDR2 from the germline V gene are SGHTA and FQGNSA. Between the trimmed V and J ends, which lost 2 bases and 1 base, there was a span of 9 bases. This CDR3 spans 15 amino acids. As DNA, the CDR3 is TGTGCCAGCAGCTTATCCAGGGCTTCCTACAATGAGCAGTTCTTC. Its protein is CASSLSRASYNEQFF.

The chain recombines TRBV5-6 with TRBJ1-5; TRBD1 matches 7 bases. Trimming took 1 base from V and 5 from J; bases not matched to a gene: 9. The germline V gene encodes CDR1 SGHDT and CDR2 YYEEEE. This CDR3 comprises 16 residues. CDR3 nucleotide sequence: TGTGCCAGCAGCTTGAAGGAGACAGGGAGATATCAGCCCCAGCATTTT. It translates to CASSLKETGRYQPQHF. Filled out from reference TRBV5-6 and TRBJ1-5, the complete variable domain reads DAGVTQSPTHLIKTRGQQVTLRCSPKSGHDTVSWYQQALGQGPQFIFQYYEEEERQRGNFPDRFSGHQFPNYSSELNVNALLLGDSALYLCASSLKETGRYQPQHFGDGTRLSIL.

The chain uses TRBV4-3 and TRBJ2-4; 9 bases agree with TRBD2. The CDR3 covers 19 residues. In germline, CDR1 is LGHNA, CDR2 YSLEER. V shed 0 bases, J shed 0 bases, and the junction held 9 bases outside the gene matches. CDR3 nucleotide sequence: TGCGCCAGCAGCCAAGATCCCGCGGGGGGGAGCCTAGCCAAAAACATTCAGTACTTC. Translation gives CASSQDPAGGSLAKNIQYF.

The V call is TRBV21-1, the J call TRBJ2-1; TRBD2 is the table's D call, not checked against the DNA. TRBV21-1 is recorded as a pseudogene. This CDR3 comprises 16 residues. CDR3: CASSTLAGLTYNEQFF. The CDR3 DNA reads TGTGCCAGCAGCACCTTAGCGGGGTTAACCTACAATGAGCAGTTCTTC.

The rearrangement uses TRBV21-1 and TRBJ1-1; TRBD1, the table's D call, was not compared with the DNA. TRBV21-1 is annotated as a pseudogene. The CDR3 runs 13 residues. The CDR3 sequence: CARPGQANTEAFF. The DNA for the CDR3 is TGTGCCAGACCGGGACAGGCGAACACTGAAGCTTTCTTT.

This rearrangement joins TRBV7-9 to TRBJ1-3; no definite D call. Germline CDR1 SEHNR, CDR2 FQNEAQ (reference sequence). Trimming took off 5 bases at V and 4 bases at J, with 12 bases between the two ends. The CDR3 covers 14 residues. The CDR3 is CASSGPESGNTIYF. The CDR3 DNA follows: TGTGCCAGCAGCGGCCCAGAATCGGGAAACACCATATATTTT.

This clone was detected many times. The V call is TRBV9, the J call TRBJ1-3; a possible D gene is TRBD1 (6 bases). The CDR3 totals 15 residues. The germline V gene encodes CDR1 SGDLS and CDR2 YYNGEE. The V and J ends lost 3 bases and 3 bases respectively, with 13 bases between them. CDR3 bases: TGTGCCAGCAGCGCACAGGGATGGATTGGAAACACCATATATTTT. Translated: CASSAQGWIGNTIYF.